The clone carrying this T cell receptor beta chain was found a few times. Its antigen is as yet unknown. This sample is drawn from a study of T cells in Graves' hyperthyroidism and ophthalmopathy. Overall study results and limits: A median about 6.2 months before onset, the model predicted ophthalmopathy.

Amplified regions were TCR beta CDR3 sequences from RNA transcripts. An initial round of RT-PCR targeting the TCR CDR3 relied on the HTBI primer set. One entry per CDR3 protein, called by TCRdb with MiXCR from the multiplex PCR reads. The sample has 250,000 to 350,000 distinct CDR3 sequences; approximately 17% are singletons. The PBMCs had their origin in 10 ml of fresh peripheral blood. The sequence was collected from a man under 40 with Graves' hyperthyroidism. Sequences were obtained from blood.

As DNA, the CDR3 is TGTGCCAGCAGTTTATCGAGGGAAGAGCAGTTCTTC. As protein: CASSLSREEQFF. This rearrangement joins TRBV27 to TRBJ2-1, with D perhaps matching TRBD2 (5 bases). The CDR3 length is 12 residues. Trimming shortened V by 0 bases and J by 10 bases, and 7 bases separated the two germline ends. Per the germline V gene, CDR1 is MNHEY and CDR2 is SMNVEV (reference sequence).